Only a few counts were recorded for the clone carrying this TCR beta chain. This specimen belongs to a study of blood T cell repertoires in COVID-19. Across the study: Whether acute or convalescent, the COVID-19 samples came from the United States, Italy and Spain.

Participants had their cohort set by participant-reported clinical history. TCRdb's table, derived via immunoSEQ multiplex PCR, lists solely in-frame clones and lacks some. Here the sample spans about 430,000 clones, 85% to 90% being singletons. The origin of this receptor is a man younger than 40 who had recovered from COVID-19. The sample consisted of PBMCs or T cells enriched from blood (not recorded which).

Here the CDR3 DNA reads TGTGCCAGCAGCGTTTACGGGACAGGGTGGGAGCAGTACTTC. It translates to CASSVYGTGWEQYF. The chain carries TRBV9 and TRBJ2-7, with 9 nucleotides matching TRBD1. The CDR3 runs to 14 residues. Germline V CDR1 and CDR2: SGDLS, YYNGEE. The V segment lost 2 bases and the J segment 7 bases; nucleotides outside the gene matches: 7.